The source of this T cell receptor beta chain is a study of human T cells and chemical hapten exposure. TCRdb called the RACE reads again in MiXCR, with one record for every CDR3 protein. The sample records 250,000 or so distinct CDR3 sequences, 7.5% to 9% being singletons. V lost 4 bases to trimming and J lost 3 bases, with 15 bases between them. Germline V CDR1 and CDR2: MNHEY, SMNVEV (reference sequence). The CDR3 is made up of 15 amino acids. The time point is: pre-sensitization, week 0. The treatment here: therapeutic diphenylcyclopropenone sensitization with weekly scalp DPC. The TCR originated in a man between 18 and 35 years old with alopecia areata. Some clones in this sample may be carry-over from other donors' samples. The sequencing here drew on whole blood, taken in connection with sensitization to the hapten diphenylcyclopropenone (DPC). This chain joins TRBV27 and TRBJ2-5, with D perhaps being TRBD1 or TRBD2 (7 bases each). CDR3 in amino acids: CASSSGGVGEETQYF. The DNA for the CDR3 is TGTGCCAGCAGTTCAGGGGGGGTAGGGGAAGAGACCCAGTACTTC.